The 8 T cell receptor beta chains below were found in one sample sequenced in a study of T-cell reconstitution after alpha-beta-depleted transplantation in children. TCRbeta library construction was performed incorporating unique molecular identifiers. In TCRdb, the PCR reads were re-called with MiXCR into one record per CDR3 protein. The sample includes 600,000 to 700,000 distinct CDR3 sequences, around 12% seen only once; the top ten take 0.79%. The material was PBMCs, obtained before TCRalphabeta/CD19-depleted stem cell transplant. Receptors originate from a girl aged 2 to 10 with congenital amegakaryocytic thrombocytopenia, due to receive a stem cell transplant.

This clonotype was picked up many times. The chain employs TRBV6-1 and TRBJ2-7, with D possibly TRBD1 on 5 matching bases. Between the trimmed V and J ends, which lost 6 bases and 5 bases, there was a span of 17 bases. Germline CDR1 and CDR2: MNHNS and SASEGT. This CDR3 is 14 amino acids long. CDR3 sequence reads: CASSQADQGHEQYF. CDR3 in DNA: TGTGCCAGCAGCCAAGCTGACCAGGGTCACGAGCAGTACTTC.

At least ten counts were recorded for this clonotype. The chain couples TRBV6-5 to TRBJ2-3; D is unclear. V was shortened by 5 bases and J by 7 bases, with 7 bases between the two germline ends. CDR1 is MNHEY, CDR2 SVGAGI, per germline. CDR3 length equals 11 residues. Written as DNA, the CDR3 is TGTGCCAGCAGTGGTCTCAATACGCAGTATTTT. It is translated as CASSGLNTQYF.

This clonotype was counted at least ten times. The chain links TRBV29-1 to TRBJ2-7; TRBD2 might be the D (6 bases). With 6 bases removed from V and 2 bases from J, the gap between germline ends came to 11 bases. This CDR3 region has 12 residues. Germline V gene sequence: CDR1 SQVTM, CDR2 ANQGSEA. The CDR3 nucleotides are TGCAGCGTCAACGGAGGGCCCTACGAGCAGTACTTC. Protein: CSVNGGPYEQYF.

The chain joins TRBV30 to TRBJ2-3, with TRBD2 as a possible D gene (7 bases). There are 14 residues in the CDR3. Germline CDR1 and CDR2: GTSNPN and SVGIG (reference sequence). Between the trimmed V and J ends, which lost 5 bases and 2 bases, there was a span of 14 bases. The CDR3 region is CAWGRDITTDTQYF. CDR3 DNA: TGTGCCTGGGGGAGGGACATCACCACAGATACGCAGTATTTT.

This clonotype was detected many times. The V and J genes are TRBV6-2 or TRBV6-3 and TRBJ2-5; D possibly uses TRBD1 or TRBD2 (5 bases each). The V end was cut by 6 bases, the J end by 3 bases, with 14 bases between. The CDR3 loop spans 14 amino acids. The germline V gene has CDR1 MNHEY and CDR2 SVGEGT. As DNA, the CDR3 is TGTGCCAGCAGCACAAATCAGGGAGAAGAGACCCAGTACTTC. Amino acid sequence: CASSTNQGEETQYF.

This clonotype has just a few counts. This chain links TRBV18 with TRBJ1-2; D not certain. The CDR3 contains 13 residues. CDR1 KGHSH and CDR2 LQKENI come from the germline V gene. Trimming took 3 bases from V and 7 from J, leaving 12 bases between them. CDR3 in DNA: TGTGCCAGCTCACCCCCCCCGGACGTTGGCTACACCTTC. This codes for CASSPPPDVGYTF.

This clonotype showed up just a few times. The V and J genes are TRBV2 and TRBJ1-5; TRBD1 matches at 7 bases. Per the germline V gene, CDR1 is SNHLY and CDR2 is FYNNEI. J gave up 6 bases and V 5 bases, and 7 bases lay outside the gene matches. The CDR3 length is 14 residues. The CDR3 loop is CASSRDREIQPQHF. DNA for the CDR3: TGTGCCAGCAGTCGAGACAGGGAAATTCAGCCCCAGCATTTT.

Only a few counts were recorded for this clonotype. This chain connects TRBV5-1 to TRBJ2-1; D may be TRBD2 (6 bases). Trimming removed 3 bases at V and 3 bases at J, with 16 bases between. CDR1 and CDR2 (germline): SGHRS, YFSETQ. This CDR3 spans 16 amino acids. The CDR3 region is CASSSGLSGVYNEQFF. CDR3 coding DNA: TGCGCCAGCAGCTCCGGACTATCGGGGGTCTACAATGAGCAGTTCTTC.